This is a list of T cell receptor beta chains from one sample in a study of cytomegalovirus exposure and HLA in healthy donors. Clones were read by immunoSEQ multiplex PCR, and TCRdb kept only the in-frame ones, dropping some. This table has about 120,000 clones, about 78% appearing once. The material sequenced was PBMCs. Every receptor here comes from a woman younger than 45 in good health and CMV-seropositive. Both conserved end residues are part of each CDR3. Each record gives: J gene, V gene, D gene, clone size, CDR3 protein, CDR3 DNA. A D gene is named only where the DNA matches it firmly. For some rows the clone size is stated as once, few or many, or as a class when expanded; others skip it.

j_gene: TRBJ2-7; v_gene: TRBV7-9; d_gene: -; abundance: -; CDR3aa: CASSQIKGGLVNEQYF; CDR3nt: TGTGCCAGCAGCCAAATAAAGGGCGGGCTTGTGAACGAGCAGTACTTC
j_gene: TRBJ2-7; v_gene: TRBV5-1; d_gene: TRBD1; abundance: -; CDR3aa: CASSLTGTDSYEQYF; CDR3nt: TGCGCCAGCAGCTTGACCGGGACAGACTCCTACGAGCAGTACTTC
j_gene: TRBJ1-2; v_gene: TRBV4-1; d_gene: -; abundance: once; CDR3aa: CASSQPKEGIGYGYTF; CDR3nt: TGCGCCAGCAGCCAACCGAAGGAGGGGATCGGCTATGGCTACACCTTC
j_gene: TRBJ2-7; v_gene: TRBV5-1; d_gene: TRBD1; abundance: -; CDR3aa: CASSSAGQGASYEQYF; CDR3nt: TGCGCCAGCAGCTCCGCTGGACAGGGGGCTTCCTACGAGCAGTACTTC
j_gene: TRBJ1-2; v_gene: TRBV4-1; d_gene: -; abundance: few; CDR3aa: CASSQDSPGGYGYTF; CDR3nt: TGCGCCAGCAGCCAAGACTCCCCGGGAGGCTATGGCTACACCTTC
j_gene: TRBJ1-1; v_gene: TRBV19; d_gene: -; abundance: -; CDR3aa: CASKGQISEAFF; CDR3nt: TGTGCCAGTAAAGGACAGATATCAGAAGCTTTCTTT
j_gene: TRBJ2-7; v_gene: TRBV5-1; d_gene: -; abundance: -; CDR3aa: CASSLETVPYEQYF; CDR3nt: TGCGCCAGCAGCTTGGAGACAGTCCCCTACGAGCAGTACTTC
j_gene: TRBJ1-6; v_gene: TRBV29-1; d_gene: -; abundance: few; CDR3aa: CSANWRGPESPLHF; CDR3nt: TGCAGCGCCAATTGGAGGGGCCCAGAGTCACCCCTCCACTTT
j_gene: TRBJ1-5; v_gene: TRBV27; d_gene: -; abundance: -; CDR3aa: CASSLFPPQGNQPQHF; CDR3nt: TGTGCCAGCAGTTTATTTCCGCCCCAGGGCAATCAGCCCCAGCATTTT
j_gene: TRBJ1-3; v_gene: TRBV9; d_gene: TRBD1; abundance: -; CDR3aa: CASSARTGGNTIYF; CDR3nt: TGTGCCAGCAGCGCCCGGACAGGGGGAAACACCATATATTTT
j_gene: TRBJ1-5; v_gene: TRBV30; d_gene: -; abundance: few; CDR3aa: CAWKRAGLGASGNQPQHF; CDR3nt: TGTGCCTGGAAGAGGGCAGGGTTGGGGGCCTCTGGCAATCAGCCCCAGCATTTT
j_gene: TRBJ1-1; v_gene: TRBV6-1; d_gene: -; abundance: -; CDR3aa: CAISMGGESTEAFF; CDR3nt: TGTGCCATCTCAATGGGAGGGGAGAGCACTGAAGCTTTCTTT
j_gene: TRBJ2-5; v_gene: TRBV5-6; d_gene: -; abundance: -; CDR3aa: CASSLRARGVLETQYF; CDR3nt: TGTGCCAGCAGCTTGCGTGCTAGGGGCGTCTTGGAGACCCAGTACTTC
j_gene: TRBJ1-1; v_gene: TRBV7-6; d_gene: TRBD1; abundance: -; CDR3aa: CASSSVPGQGAGTEAFF; CDR3nt: TGTGCCAGCAGCTCGGTCCCGGGACAGGGAGCGGGAACTGAAGCTTTCTTT
j_gene: TRBJ2-5; v_gene: TRBV25-1; d_gene: -; abundance: -; CDR3aa: CASSARGETQYF; CDR3nt: TGTGCCAGCAGTGCCAGAGGGGAGACCCAGTACTTC
j_gene: TRBJ2-3; v_gene: TRBV2; d_gene: -; abundance: few; CDR3aa: CASSEARRGRTDTQYF; CDR3nt: TGTGCCAGCAGTGAAGCCAGGCGGGGGCGCACAGATACGCAGTATTTT
j_gene: TRBJ1-4; v_gene: TRBV18; d_gene: -; abundance: -; CDR3aa: CASSPIQGTMFF; CDR3nt: TGTGCCAGCTCACCAATTCAGGGCACAATGTTTTTT
j_gene: TRBJ1-5; v_gene: TRBV2; d_gene: -; abundance: -; CDR3aa: CASSIGLNNQPQHF; CDR3nt: TGTGCCAGCAGTATAGGACTTAATAATCAGCCCCAGCATTTT
j_gene: TRBJ1-1; v_gene: TRBV11-2; d_gene: -; abundance: -; CDR3aa: CASSLVSGVAEAFF; CDR3nt: TGTGCCAGCAGCTTAGTATCAGGGGTCGCTGAAGCTTTCTTT
j_gene: TRBJ1-5; v_gene: TRBV9; d_gene: TRBD1; abundance: few; CDR3aa: CASSGGTAQNQPQHF; CDR3nt: TGTGCCAGCAGCGGCGGGACAGCCCAAAATCAGCCCCAGCATTTT
j_gene: TRBJ2-2; v_gene: TRBV18; d_gene: -; abundance: -; CDR3aa: CASSFTANTGELFF; CDR3nt: TGTGCCAGCTCATTTACAGCGAACACCGGGGAGCTGTTTTTT
j_gene: TRBJ1-2; v_gene: TRBV5-5; d_gene: -; abundance: -; CDR3aa: CASSLSVRGDYGYTF; CDR3nt: TGTGCCAGCAGCCTCTCCGTTCGGGGTGACTATGGCTACACCTTC